The rows below give T cell receptor beta chains drawn from one sample of a study of T cell responses to AZD1222 COVID-19 vaccine. Libraries were prepared by immunoSEQ multiplex PCR; TCRdb keeps only in-frame clonotypes and omits some of them. The table shows 100,000 or so clones, with 85% to 90% occurring only once. The specimen comprised peripheral blood, sampled on day 0 of AZD1222 vaccination. These receptor sequences come from an adult in good health. Each CDR3 is given with its conserved first and last residue. A D gene is named only where the DNA matches it firmly. Size values are once, few and many counts, or a class for expanded clones, and some rows have none.

d_call j_call v_call clone_size cdr3_aa cdr3_nt
- TRBJ1-3 TRBV5-4 once CASSLTSGNTIYF TGTGCCAGCAGCTTGACATCCGGAAACACCATATATTTT
TRBD1 TRBJ1-6 TRBV2 - CASAGTGLFSGSPLHF TGTGCCAGCGCGGGGACAGGTCTTTTTTCGGGTTCACCCCTCCACTTT
- TRBJ2-6 TRBV3-1/TRBV3-2 once CASSQSGLFLGANVLTF TGTGCCAGCAGCCAGTCGGGACTCTTCCTTGGGGCCAACGTCCTGACTTTC
TRBD1 TRBJ1-2 TRBV5-1 - CASARTGGDGYTF TGCGCCAGCGCCCGGACAGGGGGCGATGGCTACACCTTC
- TRBJ2-2 TRBV6-6 - CASSYPGRDGELFF TGTGCCAGCAGTTACCCCGGCAGGGACGGGGAGCTGTTTTTT
- TRBJ1-1 TRBV11-2 - CASSLNEGIEAFF TGTGCCAGCAGCTTAAATGAAGGCATTGAAGCTTTCTTT
- TRBJ1-1 TRBV18 - CASSGGVAEAFF TGTGCCAGCTCCGGGGGGGTCGCTGAAGCTTTCTTT
- TRBJ1-2 TRBV6-5 - CASSQFGGYGYTF TGTGCCAGCAGCCAATTTGGGGGCTATGGCTACACCTTC
- TRBJ2-3 TRBV9 - CASSVGTGTDTQYF TGTGCCAGCAGCGTAGGGACAGGCACAGATACGCAGTATTTT
- TRBJ1-1 TRBV7-9 - CASSFVPMNTEAFF TGTGCCAGCAGCTTTGTTCCGATGAACACTGAAGCTTTCTTT
- TRBJ1-1 TRBV7-9 - CASSLRAAVTEAFF TGTGCCAGCAGTTTACGGGCTGCGGTCACTGAAGCTTTCTTT
- TRBJ1-2 TRBV3-1/TRBV3-2 - CASSRGGSGYTF TGTGCCAGCAGCCGAGGGGGGTCTGGCTACACCTTC
- TRBJ1-2 TRBV28 - CASSLSDYGYTF TGTGCCAGCAGTCTGTCCGACTATGGCTACACCTTC
- TRBJ1-1 TRBV28 - CASSRSSFALNTEAFF TGTGCCAGCAGTCGATCCAGTTTTGCTCTGAACACTGAAGCTTTCTTT
TRBD1 TRBJ1-2 TRBV19 once CASTTRTGYNYGYTF TGTGCCAGTACTACCCGGACAGGGTATAACTATGGCTACACCTTC
- TRBJ1-4 TRBV11-2 - CASSSYTATNEKLFF TGTGCCAGCAGCTCCTACACTGCAACTAATGAAAAACTGTTTTTT
TRBD2 TRBJ2-7 TRBV4-1 - CASSPLLAGLYEQYF TGCGCCAGCAGTCCGCTCCTAGCGGGACTCTACGAGCAGTACTTC
- TRBJ1-2 TRBV6-5 - CASSRGALNYGYTF TGTGCCAGCAGTCGGGGGGCGCTTAACTATGGCTACACCTTC
TRBD1 TRBJ1-4 TRBV28 - CASSTPGQGFGEKLFF TGTGCCAGCAGTACACCGGGACAGGGGTTCGGAGAAAAACTGTTTTTT
TRBD1 TRBJ1-1 TRBV5-1 - CASSPGTGGRVAFF TGCGCCAGCAGCCCCGGGACAGGGGGCCGGGTAGCTTTCTTT
TRBD1 TRBJ1-2 TRBV6-5 - CATRYSEQGIYGYTF TGTGCCACCAGATACTCAGAACAGGGGATCTATGGCTACACCTTC
TRBD1 TRBJ2-7 TRBV3-1/TRBV3-2 - CASSQRMGQGGYEQYF TGTGCCAGCAGCCAAAGAATGGGACAGGGAGGGTACGAGCAGTACTTC
- TRBJ2-1 TRBV5-8 - CASSLVGSSYNEQFF TGTGCCAGCAGCTTGGTTGGTAGCTCCTACAATGAGCAGTTCTTC
- TRBJ1-2 TRBV7-9 few CASSEVFYGYTF TGTGCCAGCAGCGAGGTGTTCTATGGCTACACCTTC
TRBD1 TRBJ1-4 TRBV28 few CASRLRGGWEKLFF TGTGCCAGCAGGTTAAGAGGGGGCTGGGAAAAACTGTTTTTT
TRBD1 TRBJ1-1 TRBV18 once CASSKGQGDTEAFF TGTGCCAGCTCAAAGGGACAGGGGGACACTGAAGCTTTCTTT
TRBD2 TRBJ2-7 TRBV6-2/TRBV6-3 - CASSRTSGSSYEQYF TGTGCCAGCAGCAGAACTAGCGGGAGTTCCTACGAGCAGTACTTC
TRBD1 TRBJ2-7 TRBV25-1 - CASSAGQASSYEQYF TGTGCCAGCAGTGCGGGACAGGCGAGCTCCTACGAGCAGTACTTC
- TRBJ2-5 TRBV19 once CASRPWAGRKETQYF TGTGCCAGTAGACCCTGGGCAGGGCGTAAAGAGACCCAGTACTTC
TRBD1 TRBJ1-6 TRBV30 - CAWSVGDSNSPLHF TGTGCCTGGAGTGTGGGGGACAGTAATTCACCCCTCCACTTT
- TRBJ1-2 TRBV7-2 - CASSTRDPGVYGYTF TGTGCCAGCAGCACACGGGACCCTGGGGTCTATGGCTACACCTTC
TRBD1 TRBJ2-5 TRBV19 few CATRQGQETQYF TGTGCCACTAGACAGGGGCAAGAGACCCAGTACTTC
TRBD1 TRBJ2-7 TRBV5-6 - CASSYGDSSYEQYF TGTGCCAGCAGCTATGGGGACAGCTCCTACGAGCAGTACTTC
TRBD2 TRBJ2-1 TRBV4-2 - CASSPLSGVYNEQFF TGTGCCAGCAGCCCCCTAAGCGGGGTTTACAATGAGCAGTTCTTC